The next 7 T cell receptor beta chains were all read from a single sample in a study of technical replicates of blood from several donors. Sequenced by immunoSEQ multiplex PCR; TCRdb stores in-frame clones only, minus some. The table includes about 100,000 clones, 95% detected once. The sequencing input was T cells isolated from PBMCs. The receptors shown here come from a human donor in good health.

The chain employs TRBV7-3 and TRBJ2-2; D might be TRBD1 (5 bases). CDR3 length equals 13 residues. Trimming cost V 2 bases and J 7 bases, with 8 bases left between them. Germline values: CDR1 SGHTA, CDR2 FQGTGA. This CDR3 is CASSLGAVGELFF. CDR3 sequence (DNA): TGTGCCAGCAGCTTAGGGGCCGTCGGGGAGCTGTTTTTT.

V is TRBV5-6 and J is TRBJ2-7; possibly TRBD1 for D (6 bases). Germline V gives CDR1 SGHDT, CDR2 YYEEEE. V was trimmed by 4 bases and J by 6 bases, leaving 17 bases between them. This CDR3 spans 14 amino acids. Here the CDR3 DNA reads TGTGCCAGCAGCCTTGACAGGATGGACCTCGAGCAGTACTTC. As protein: CASSLDRMDLEQYF.

Written as DNA, the CDR3 is TGTGCCACTAGGGGGACAGGGGCCAACACCGGGGAGCTGTTTTTT. Translated, it gives CATRGTGANTGELFF. The chain employs TRBV19 and TRBJ2-2, with 10 bases that match TRBD1. The germline V gene has CDR1 LNHDA and CDR2 SQIVND (reference sequence). Trimming took 10 bases from V and 2 from J; bases not matched to a gene: 7. There are 15 residues in the CDR3.

The CDR3 DNA follows: TGTGCCAGCAGCTTAGTTGTGGGGACAGCTAACTATGGCTACACCTTC. Amino acid sequence: CASSLVVGTANYGYTF. The J gene is TRBJ1-2, the V gene TRBV7-8; 7 nucleotides agree with TRBD1. Germline trimming cut 1 base from V and 0 bases from J; bases unmatched to any gene: 5. The CDR3 contains 16 residues. Germline CDR1 and CDR2: SGHVS and FQNEAQ.

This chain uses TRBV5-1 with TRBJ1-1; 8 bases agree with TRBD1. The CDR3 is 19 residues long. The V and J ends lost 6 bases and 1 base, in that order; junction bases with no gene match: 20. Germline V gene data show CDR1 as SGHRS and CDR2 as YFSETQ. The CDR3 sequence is CASTLASADRAIGNTEAFF. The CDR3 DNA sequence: TGCGCCAGCACTCTTGCTTCCGCGGACAGGGCTATTGGGAACACTGAAGCTTTCTTT.

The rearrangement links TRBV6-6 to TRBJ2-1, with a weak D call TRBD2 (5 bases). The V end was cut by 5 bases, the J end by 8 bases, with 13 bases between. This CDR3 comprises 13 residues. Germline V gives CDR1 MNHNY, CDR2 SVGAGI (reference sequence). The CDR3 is CASSGDRADEQFF. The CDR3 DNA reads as TGTGCCAGCAGTGGCGACCGAGCGGATGAGCAGTTCTTC.

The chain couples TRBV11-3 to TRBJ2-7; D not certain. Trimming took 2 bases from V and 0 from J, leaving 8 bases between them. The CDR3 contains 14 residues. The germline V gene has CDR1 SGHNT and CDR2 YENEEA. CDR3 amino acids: CASSLLRSSYEQYF. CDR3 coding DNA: TGTGCCAGCAGCTTACTAAGGAGCTCCTACGAGCAGTACTTC. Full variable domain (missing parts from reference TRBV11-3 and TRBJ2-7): EAGVVQSPRYKIIEKKQPVAFWCNPISGHNTLYWYLQNLGQGPELLIRYENEEAVDDSQLPKDRFSAERLKGVDSTLKIQPAELGDSAVYLCASSLLRSSYEQYFGPGTRLTVT.